This TCR beta chain was sequenced for a study of early T cells in non-severe SARS-CoV-2 infection. Study at large: Sequencing of bulk RNA from unsorted whole blood was done, without chain pairing. Study results and limitations: Missing private and CD4 specificities, VDJdb matching favored anti-spike CD8 responses.

Unique molecular identifiers were attached to individual cDNA molecules. TCRdb reanalysed the 5' RACE reads using MiXCR and keeps one entry per CDR3 protein. The sample contains around 66,000 distinct CDR3 sequences, 5.5% to 7% of which appear only once. This clonotype was counted many times. Its antigen is as yet unknown. The sample consisted of whole blood, taken at baseline. The receptor was isolated from an adult who was a healthcare worker with PCR-confirmed SARS-CoV-2 infection or an uninfected control (not recorded which).

In DNA form, the CDR3 reads TGCGCCAGCAGCCAAGAGGTACCCTCCTACAATGAGCAGTTCTTC. Its protein is CASSQEVPSYNEQFF. This rearrangement joins TRBV4-3 to TRBJ2-1, with D hard to call. CDR3 length: 15 residues. The V and J ends lost 0 bases and 0 bases respectively, with 6 bases between them. CDR1 and CDR2 from the germline V gene are LGHNA and YSLEER.